This passage covers 32 T cell receptor beta chains from one sample sequenced in a study of shared clonotypes between healthy human individuals. Sequenced by immunoSEQ multiplex PCR; TCRdb stores in-frame clones only, minus some. The sample lists 750,000 to 1,000,000 clones; over 90% were seen once. The naive CD8 fraction comprised CD45RO-negative cells positively selected for CCR7 and excluded terminally differentiated effector memory CD45RA+ cells. Input material: naive CD8+ T cells sorted from blood. All receptors derive from a man younger than 40 in good health.

The chain is built from TRBV7-8 and TRBJ2-7; 9 bases agree with TRBD2. Germline V lookup: CDR1 SGHVS, CDR2 FQNEAQ. V was clipped by 5 bases and J by 3 bases; unmatched bases: 5. CDR3 length equals 14 residues. CDR3 loop: CASSPSGRIYEQYF. In DNA, the CDR3 is TGTGCCAGCAGCCCAAGCGGGAGGATCTACGAGCAGTACTTC. Full variable domain (outside the CDR3, taken from reference TRBV7-8 and TRBJ2-7): GAGVSQSPRYKVAKRGQDVALRCDPISGHVSLFWYQQALGQGPEFLTYFQNEAQLDKSGLPSDRFFAERPEGSVSTLKIQRTQQEDSAVYLCASSPSGRIYEQYFGPGTRLTVT.

This clone was seen more than once but under ten times. The rearrangement joins TRBV27 to TRBJ1-2; D is undetermined. The V and J ends lost 6 bases and 0 bases respectively, with 11 bases between them. This CDR3 region has 14 residues. Germline V gene data show CDR1 as MNHEY and CDR2 as SMNVEV (reference sequence). The CDR3 loop reads CASSPDGANYGYTF. CDR3 bases: TGTGCCAGCAGCCCGGACGGAGCTAACTATGGCTACACCTTC.

The chain joins TRBV5-1 to TRBJ1-1; 9 bases are a match to TRBD1. Germline CDR1 reads SGHRS; CDR2 reads YFSETQ. This CDR3 is built from 16 residues. V gave up 4 bases and J gave up 4 bases; unmatched junction bases: 11. This CDR3 is CASSAGLGTGFTEAFF. In DNA, the CDR3 is TGCGCCAGCAGCGCTGGACTCGGGACAGGGTTCACTGAAGCTTTCTTT.

This clone is a singleton in its sample. This chain connects TRBV27 to TRBJ2-7, with D hard to call. V lost 5 bases to trimming and J lost 5 bases, with 13 bases between them. The CDR3 is made up of 13 amino acids. Germline V gene lookup returns CDR1 MNHEY and CDR2 SMNVEV (reference sequence). The CDR3 nucleotides are TGTGCCAGCAGTCTACACAAGACCCACGAGCAGTACTTC. It codes for CASSLHKTHEQYF.

This clone was found once. In the same sample, other DNA sequences code for this CDR3. The chain has TRBV29-1 and TRBJ2-1; 12 bases align to TRBD2. With V trimmed by 4 bases and J by 9 bases, 1 base remained unmatched. There are 12 residues in the CDR3. In germline, CDR1 is SQVTM, CDR2 ANQGSEA. CDR3 amino acids: CSVGLAGVEQFF. In nucleotides, the CDR3 is TGCAGCGTTGGACTAGCGGGAGTTGAGCAGTTCTTC.

V usage is TRBV4-1 and J usage is TRBJ1-4, with 8 bases that match TRBD1. There are 16 residues in the CDR3. With 4 bases clipped from V and 6 bases from J, the junction kept 10 bases outside the gene matches. Germline lookup yields CDR1 MGHRA and CDR2 YSYEKL. The DNA for the CDR3 is TGCGCCAGCAGCCCCTTCTACAGGGGGTTTGATGAAAAACTGTTTTTT. Amino acids: CASSPFYRGFDEKLFF.

V gene TRBV4-1 combines with J gene TRBJ2-1; D ambiguous. The CDR3 has 14 amino acids. Trimming left V 5 bases short and J 7 bases short, with 15 bases between. Germline CDR1 is MGHRA and CDR2 is YSYEKL. The CDR3: CASSETSLVNEQFF. DNA of the CDR3: TGCGCCAGCAGCGAAACCTCGCTAGTAAATGAGCAGTTCTTC.

The chain has TRBV5-4 and TRBJ2-2; 9 positions agree with TRBD2. Germline V CDR1 and CDR2: SGHNT, YYREEE (reference sequence). The V segment lost 0 bases and the J segment 7 bases; nucleotides outside the gene matches: 7. The CDR3 runs to 16 residues. The CDR3 loop is CASSLVAGDSIGELFF. CDR3 sequence (DNA): TGTGCCAGCAGCTTGGTAGCGGGAGATAGTATCGGGGAGCTGTTTTTT.

CDR3 in amino acids: CASSLSESGGAYNEQFF. CDR3 in DNA: TGTGCCAGCAGCCTCTCGGAGAGCGGAGGTGCCTACAATGAGCAGTTCTTC. The chain couples TRBV7-9 to TRBJ2-1, with D perhaps TRBD2 (5 bases). Trimming removed 5 bases from V and 2 bases from J, with 19 bases in between. From germline, CDR1 is SEHNR and CDR2 FQNEAQ (reference sequence). The length of the CDR3 is 17 residues.

This clone was detected once. The V call is TRBV7-9, the J call TRBJ2-1, with D maybe TRBD1 (5 bases). CDR1 SEHNR and CDR2 FQNEAQ come from the germline V gene (reference sequence). Trimming cost V 8 bases and J 0 bases, with 11 bases left between them. CDR3 length: 14 residues. The CDR3 DNA follows: TGTGCCAGCGAATCAGGGTCCTCCTACAATGAGCAGTTCTTC. Protein: CASESGSSYNEQFF.

On this clone: The junction departs from the called germline gene at one end, perhaps through a read error. The chain employs TRBV4-1 and TRBJ2-7, with 15 bases identical to TRBD2. The CDR3 has 16 amino acids. Germline CDR1 is MGHRA and CDR2 is YSYEKL. The CDR3 nucleotides read TGCGCCAGCAGCCAAGACCCCGGACTAGCGGGAGGGCCGGGGGACTTC. Translation gives CASSQDPGLAGGPGDF.

The V and J genes are TRBV27 and TRBJ2-1, with 10 bases that match TRBD2. V lost 5 bases, J lost 5 bases, and 15 bases stayed unmatched. The CDR3 contains 18 residues. Germline V lookup: CDR1 MNHEY, CDR2 SMNVEV (reference sequence). CDR3 residues: CASSKGASGRGKHNEQFF. For the CDR3, the DNA is TGTGCCAGCAGTAAGGGGGCTAGCGGGAGAGGAAAACACAATGAGCAGTTCTTC.

The V gene is TRBV6-6, the J gene TRBJ2-7; TRBD2 matches at 7 bases. Per the germline V gene, CDR1 is MNHNY and CDR2 is SVGAGI (reference sequence). V lost 5 bases to trimming and J lost 2 bases; unmatched junction nucleotides: 6. The CDR3 is 14 amino acids. The DNA of the CDR3 is TGTGCCAGCAGTACCGGACTAGGAACCTACGAGCAGTACTTC. It codes for CASSTGLGTYEQYF.

Comment on this clone: Other DNA sequences within the sample encode an identical CDR3. This rearrangement joins TRBV29-1 to TRBJ2-7; perhaps D is TRBD1 or TRBD2 (5 bases each). Per germline, CDR1 SQVTM and CDR2 ANQGSEA. V lost 1 base and J 3 bases, leaving 7 bases between the germline ends. The CDR3 runs to 12 residues. CDR3 DNA sequence: TGCAGCGTTGAAGCGGGGCGCTACGAGCAGTACTTC. Its protein is CSVEAGRYEQYF.

The chain carries TRBV7-6 and TRBJ1-3; D remains unclear. This CDR3 comprises 14 residues. The germline V and J ends were trimmed by 5 bases and 1 base, with 9 bases remaining between them. Germline V gene data show CDR1 as SGHVS and CDR2 as FNYEAQ. The CDR3 DNA sequence: TGTGCCAGCAGCCCCCGCCGATCTGGAAACACCATATATTTT. As protein: CASSPRRSGNTIYF. Together with reference TRBV7-6 and TRBJ1-3, the CDR3 gives the full variable domain: GAGVSQSPRYKVTKRGQDVALRCDPISGHVSLYWYRQALGQGPEFLTYFNYEAQQDKSGLPNDRFSAERPEGSISTLTIQRTEQRDSAMYRCASSPRRSGNTIYFGEGSWLTVV.

This clone showed up just a few times. The same CDR3 can be traced to other DNA sequences in this sample. The V call is TRBV27, the J call TRBJ2-7, with D perhaps TRBD1 or TRBD2 (5 bases each). From germline, CDR1 is MNHEY and CDR2 SMNVEV (reference sequence). This CDR3 spans 13 amino acids. V was trimmed by 5 bases and J by 1 base, leaving 9 bases between them. This CDR3 reads CASSIGTSYEQYF. The CDR3 nucleotides read TGTGCCAGCAGTATCGGGACGTCCTACGAGCAGTACTTC.

This clone occurred a few times. Distinct nucleotide sequences in the sample also encode this CDR3. The V gene is TRBV7-9, the J gene TRBJ2-3; 8 nucleotides agree with TRBD1. Trimming at V came to 0 bases and at J to 3 bases, leaving 2 bases not matched to a gene. Germline V gene lookup returns CDR1 SEHNR and CDR2 FQNEAQ (reference sequence). This CDR3 is built from 15 residues. In DNA form, the CDR3 reads TGTGCCAGCAGCTTAGCGCGGACAGGGACAGATACGCAGTATTTT. This codes for CASSLARTGTDTQYF. Filled out from reference TRBV7-9 and TRBJ2-3, the complete variable domain reads DTGVSQNPRHKITKRGQNVTFRCDPISEHNRLYWYRQTLGQGPEFLTYFQNEAQLEKSRLLSDRFSAERPKGSFSTLEIQRTEQGDSAMYLCASSLARTGTDTQYFGPGTRLTVL.

The V and J genes are TRBV19 and TRBJ2-3, with TRBD1 matching over 9 bases. V shed 7 bases, J shed 1 base, and the junction held 6 bases outside the gene matches. Germline V gene sequence: CDR1 LNHDA, CDR2 SQIVND (reference sequence). The CDR3 is made up of 15 amino acids. The CDR3 coding sequence is TGTGCCAGTACCGCCTGGGACAGGGGCACAGATACGCAGTATTTT. It encodes CASTAWDRGTDTQYF.

The chain joins TRBV7-9 to TRBJ2-2; D is perhaps TRBD1 or TRBD2 (6 bases each). This CDR3 is built from 14 residues. Germline V gene lookup returns CDR1 SEHNR and CDR2 FQNEAQ (reference sequence). V lost 5 bases to trimming and J lost 7 bases, with 14 bases between them. CDR3: CASSLAGGSGELFF. The CDR3, as DNA: TGTGCCAGCAGCCTGGCCGGGGGCAGCGGGGAGCTGTTTTTT.

This chain links TRBV19 with TRBJ2-5; D is unclear. The CDR3 runs to 14 residues. The germline gives CDR1 LNHDA, CDR2 SQIVND (reference sequence). V lost 3 bases, J lost 5 bases, and 13 bases lay in between. CDR3 region: CASSMAHQLETQYF. DNA for the CDR3: TGTGCCAGTAGTATGGCGCACCAGTTGGAGACCCAGTACTTC.

This chain connects TRBV5-1 to TRBJ2-3; D is perhaps TRBD2 (5 bases). V dropped 2 bases and J dropped 0 bases, with 10 bases sitting between them. This CDR3 comprises 15 residues. Germline CDR1 SGHRS, CDR2 YFSETQ. Here the CDR3 DNA reads TGCGCCAGCAGCTTCCGATGGGAGAGCACAGATACGCAGTATTTT. Amino acids: CASSFRWESTDTQYF.

J is TRBJ2-3 and V is TRBV7-9; TRBD2 is a possible D gene (7 bases). V lost 0 bases, J lost 0 bases, and 16 bases lay in between. Germline-derived CDR1 and CDR2 are SEHNR and FQNEAQ (reference sequence). This CDR3 region has 18 residues. The CDR3 region is CASSLAGGGASSTDTQYF. In DNA form, the CDR3 reads TGTGCCAGCAGCTTAGCTGGTGGGGGGGCCTCTAGCACAGATACGCAGTATTTT. Looking up the rest from reference TRBV7-9 and TRBJ2-3 gives the full variable domain: DTGVSQNPRHKITKRGQNVTFRCDPISEHNRLYWYRQTLGQGPEFLTYFQNEAQLEKSRLLSDRFSAERPKGSFSTLEIQRTEQGDSAMYLCASSLAGGGASSTDTQYFGPGTRLTVL.

This clone showed up just once. The chain joins TRBV28 to TRBJ1-1; D is ambiguous. With 6 bases removed from V and 11 bases from J, the gap between germline ends came to 19 bases. Looked up from germline, CDR1 is MDHEN and CDR2 is SYDVKM. The CDR3 runs to 13 residues. CDR3 sequence: CASRPGPGVGAFF. Written as DNA, the CDR3 is TGTGCCAGCAGACCGGGCCCCGGAGTGGGGGCTTTCTTT.

The chain couples TRBV7-3 to TRBJ2-1; TRBD1 or TRBD2 may be the D gene (5 bases each). Germline V gene data show CDR1 as SGHTA and CDR2 as FQGTGA. V gave up 0 bases and J gave up 6 bases, with 15 bases separating them. CDR3 length equals 16 residues. CDR3 residues: CASSLTGVNRGNEQFF. DNA of the CDR3: TGTGCCAGCAGCTTAACGGGGGTCAATCGGGGCAATGAGCAGTTCTTC.

The chain combines TRBV9 with TRBJ2-1; either TRBD1 or TRBD2 may supply D (5 bases each). The germline V gene has CDR1 SGDLS and CDR2 YYNGEE. The ends were cut back, 3 bases at V and 10 bases at J, with 20 bases in the middle. This CDR3 comprises 15 residues. CDR3 loop: CASSADLGVAREQFF. For the CDR3, the DNA is TGTGCCAGCAGCGCAGATCTGGGGGTGGCGAGGGAGCAGTTCTTC.

This sequence joins TRBV28 and TRBJ1-4, with 8 nucleotides matching TRBD1. Trimming removed 0 bases from V and 5 bases from J; junction bases left unmatched: 17. Germline values: CDR1 MDHEN, CDR2 SYDVKM. The CDR3 loop spans 20 amino acids. DNA for the CDR3: TGTGCCAGCAGTTTATGGGGGGCAGGGGGCCCGACTGTCACGAATGAAAAACTGTTTTTT. Its translation: CASSLWGAGGPTVTNEKLFF.

The chain joins TRBV13 to TRBJ2-3, with TRBD2 matching over 14 bases. The germline CDR1 and CDR2 sequences are PRHDT and FYEKMQ (reference sequence). The ends lost 5 bases at V and 7 bases at J; junction bases unmatched: 11. This CDR3 comprises 17 residues. The CDR3 reads CASSGRTSGRNINTQYF. The CDR3 bases are TGTGCCAGCAGCGGGCGGACTAGCGGGAGGAATATTAATACGCAGTATTTT.

The J gene is TRBJ2-1, the V gene TRBV14, with D perhaps given as TRBD1 or TRBD2 (5 bases each). The CDR3 extends over 18 amino acids. V lost 0 bases and J lost 5, with 20 bases in between. Germline V gene data show CDR1 as SGHDN and CDR2 as FVKESK. The CDR3 here is CASSQDWGNIDRHNEQFF. CDR3 in DNA: TGTGCCAGCAGCCAAGATTGGGGGAATATCGACAGACACAATGAGCAGTTCTTC.

This clone was seen a few times. The junction does not match germline at one end; this may be a read error. This sequence joins TRBV6-5 and TRBJ2-7; a possible D gene is TRBD1 (5 bases). The CDR3 contains 12 residues. Germline-derived CDR1 and CDR2 are MNHEY and SVGAGI. In DNA, the CDR3 is TGTGCCAGCAGTTACTCGGGGCAGCCACCTCACTTC. It codes for CASSYSGQPPHF.

The chain is built from TRBV5-1 and TRBJ2-5; D is ambiguous. The CDR3 sequence is 15 residues long. Germline values: CDR1 SGHRS, CDR2 YFSETQ. Between the trimmed V and J ends, which lost 3 bases and 2 bases, there was a span of 14 bases. The DNA of the CDR3 is TGCGCCAGCAGCTCCTTAGCACCCACACAAGAGACCCAGTACTTC. It codes for CASSSLAPTQETQYF.

This rearrangement joins TRBV7-9 to TRBJ2-2; maybe TRBD2 (6 bases). Germline assignment: CDR1 SEHNR and CDR2 FQNEAQ (reference sequence). This CDR3 contains 15 residues. Between the trimmed V and J ends, which lost 4 bases and 1 base, there was a span of 10 bases. The CDR3: CASSSTGRNTGELFF. For the CDR3, the DNA is TGTGCCAGCAGCTCGACCGGGAGGAACACCGGGGAGCTGTTTTTT.

The chain carries TRBV7-9 and TRBJ2-1; D not resolved. CDR1 and CDR2 (germline): SEHNR, FQNEAQ (reference sequence). Trimming took off 6 bases at V and 6 bases at J, with 9 bases between the two ends. The CDR3 has 12 residues. The CDR3 spells CASRNLGNEQFF. CDR3 nucleotides: TGTGCCAGCAGGAATTTGGGCAATGAGCAGTTCTTC.